The sequence of this T cell receptor beta chain was determined in a study of blood T cell repertoires in COVID-19. Turning to the study itself: Researchers got acute and convalescent COVID-19 samples from the United States, Italy and Spain. Nucleic acid was either cDNA or gDNA, and it came from T cells, B-cell-depleted T cells, or PBMCs.

The sample holds one count of this clone. Produced via immunoSEQ multiplex PCR; TCRdb's table is partial and in-frame only. The data show about 32,000 clones, 80% to 95% seen once. This CDR3 is built from 13 residues. Germline trimming cut 5 bases from V and 10 bases from J; bases unmatched to any gene: 8. The germline gives CDR1 MDHEN, CDR2 SYDVKM. The specimen was peripheral blood. This chain connects TRBV28 to TRBJ1-1; 9 bases agree with TRBD1. The clonotype comes from a man in his 70s with active or convalescent COVID-19. This CDR3 is CASSPGQGTRAFF. As DNA, the CDR3 is TGTGCCAGCAGTCCTGGACAGGGGACTCGAGCTTTCTTT.